Below are 24 T cell receptor beta chains sequenced from a single sample in a study of T-cell reconstitution after alpha-beta-depleted transplantation in children. Preparing the TCRbeta library involved the use of unique molecular identifiers. TCRdb called the PCR reads again in MiXCR, with one record for every CDR3 protein. Here the sample spans some 590,000 distinct CDR3 sequences, about 11% being singletons. This specimen consisted of PBMCs from the stem cell graft donor, obtained from the stem cell graft. These receptors originate from a human donor who donated a stem cell graft to a child with acute myeloid leukemia.

There are many counts of this clonotype. The chain recombines TRBV12-3 or TRBV12-4 with TRBJ1-5, with 11 bases aligning to TRBD1. The ends lost 6 bases at V and 6 bases at J; junction bases unmatched: 1. This CDR3 is built from 13 residues. This CDR3 is CASRGQGGQPQHF. The DNA for the CDR3 is TGTGCCAGCAGGGGACAGGGGGGTCAGCCCCAGCATTTT.

Concerning this clonotype: The germline gene is not matched at one end of the junction; a read error may be the cause. The chain couples TRBV7-2 to TRBJ2-1, with D possibly TRBD2 on 6 matching bases. This CDR3 region has 14 residues. Germline-derived CDR1 and CDR2 are SGHTA and FQGNSA. The CDR3 here is CASSLGSGSNEQCF. Written as DNA, the CDR3 is TGTGCCAGCAGCTTAGGTTCCGGGAGCAATGAGCAGTGCTTC.

Ten or more counts support this clonotype. The chain links TRBV9 to TRBJ2-7; D is ambiguous. This CDR3 is 14 amino acids long. Deletions cut 0 bases from V and 6 bases from J, with 13 bases between. Germline CDR1 is SGDLS and CDR2 is YYNGEE. CDR3 sequence: CASSVGLGPPEQYF. The CDR3 DNA reads TGTGCCAGCAGCGTAGGCCTGGGCCCCCCCGAGCAGTACTTC. Full variable domain (rest looked up from reference TRBV9 and TRBJ2-7): DSGVTQTPKHLITATGQRVTLRCSPRSGDLSVYWYQQSLDQGLQFLIQYYNGEERAKGNILERFSAQQFPDLHSELNLSSLELGDSALYFCASSVGLGPPEQYFGPGTRLTVT.

There are a few counts of this clonotype. The chain recombines TRBV6-6 with TRBJ2-7, with no clear D. Germline CDR1 MNHNY, CDR2 SVGAGI (reference sequence). The V end was cut by 6 bases, the J end by 7 bases, with 10 bases between. This CDR3 is 11 amino acids long. The CDR3 coding sequence is TGTGCCAGCAGCCACGCTCCGGAGCAGTACTTC. Translating gives CASSHAPEQYF.

The CDR3 spells CSARDAASERTDTQYF. CDR3 nucleotide sequence: TGCAGTGCTAGAGATGCAGCTAGCGAACGCACAGATACGCAGTATTTT. V gene TRBV20-1 combines with J gene TRBJ2-3; a possible D gene is TRBD2 (6 bases). V lost 0 bases and J 1 base, leaving 14 bases between the germline ends. Per germline, CDR1 DFQATT and CDR2 SNEGSKA (reference sequence). There are 16 residues in the CDR3.

This clonotype was counted many times. The J gene is TRBJ2-7, the V gene TRBV28, with D possibly TRBD1 on 6 matching bases. Germline V gene sequence: CDR1 MDHEN, CDR2 SYDVKM. Trimming removed 6 bases at V and 5 bases at J, with 23 bases between. This CDR3 is 16 amino acids long. In nucleotides, the CDR3 is TGTGCCAGCAGACTTCAAGGACAGCTCCTTAGGGACGAGCAGTACTTC. Its protein product is CASRLQGQLLRDEQYF.

This clonotype was recorded at least ten times. V gene TRBV4-3 combines with J gene TRBJ2-2, with no clear D. Germline CDR1 reads LGHNA; CDR2 reads YSLEER. CDR3 length: 13 residues. Trimming took off 4 bases at V and 1 base at J, with 4 bases between the two ends. CDR3 protein: CASSRGNTGELFF. CDR3 DNA: TGCGCCAGCAGCCGAGGGAACACCGGGGAGCTGTTTTTT.

A few counts support this clonotype. In DNA, the CDR3 is TGCAGTGCCCGGGGACTAGCGGGAAGTAATGAGCAGTTCTTC. Protein product: CSARGLAGSNEQFF. The chain couples TRBV20-1 to TRBJ2-1; TRBD2 matches at 13 bases. The germline gives CDR1 DFQATT, CDR2 SNEGSKA (reference sequence). Losses at the gene ends were 6 bases for V and 7 bases for J; bases not matched to a gene: 6. This CDR3 has 14 residues.

This clonotype has at least ten counts. J is TRBJ2-7 and V is TRBV29-1, with 7 nucleotides matching TRBD1. Per germline, CDR1 SQVTM and CDR2 ANQGSEA. V lost 6 bases to trimming and J lost 5 bases; unmatched junction nucleotides: 7. The CDR3 contains 12 residues. The CDR3 sequence is CSVRQGVNEQYF. The CDR3 nucleotides are TGCAGCGTCAGGCAGGGGGTGAACGAGCAGTACTTC.

This clonotype occurred many times. The gene calls are TRBV12-3 or TRBV12-4 and TRBJ2-6; D is ambiguous. The length of the CDR3 is 16 residues. With 3 bases removed from V and 0 bases from J, the gap between germline ends came to 9 bases. The CDR3 sequence is CASSLGRSSGANVLTF. Here the CDR3 DNA reads TGTGCCAGCAGTTTGGGAAGGAGCTCTGGGGCCAACGTCCTGACTTTC.

This clonotype was recorded a few times. Written as DNA, the CDR3 is TGTGCCAGCCGGGGGGACTTAAGCAGCTCCTACAATGAGCAGTTCTTC. Its translation: CASRGDLSSSYNEQFF. This rearrangement joins TRBV28 to TRBJ2-1; 7 nucleotides line up with TRBD2. J gave up 0 bases and V 8 bases, and 10 bases lay outside the gene matches. The CDR3 is made up of 16 amino acids. Germline lookup yields CDR1 MDHEN and CDR2 SYDVKM. Based on the CDR3 plus reference TRBV28 and TRBJ2-1, the full variable domain is DVKVTQSSRYLVKRTGEKVFLECVQDMDHENMFWYRQDPGLGLRLIYFSYDVKMKEKGDIPEGYSVSREKKERFSLILESASTNQTSMYLCASRGDLSSSYNEQFFGPGTRLTVL.

The chain carries TRBV7-6 and TRBJ2-7, with D possibly matching TRBD1 (6 bases). Per the germline V gene, CDR1 is SGHVS and CDR2 is FNYEAQ. The length of the CDR3 is 13 residues. V was trimmed by 5 bases and J by 3 bases, leaving 11 bases between them. Here the CDR3 reads CASSQQGNYEQYF. In DNA, the CDR3 is TGTGCCAGCAGCCAACAGGGTAACTACGAGCAGTACTTC.

Only a few counts were recorded for this clonotype. CDR3: CASSGTRQRDEQFF. The CDR3 bases are TGTGCCAGTAGCGGGACAAGACAGCGGGATGAGCAGTTCTTC. V gene TRBV19 combines with J gene TRBJ2-1; D may match TRBD1 or TRBD2 (6 bases each). Looked up from germline, CDR1 is LNHDA and CDR2 is SQIVND (reference sequence). The CDR3 spans 14 residues. Trimming removed 6 bases at V and 8 bases at J, with 17 bases between.

This clonotype was seen many times. This chain links TRBV6-5 with TRBJ2-2; D call uncertain. CDR3 length equals 15 residues. Per the germline V gene, CDR1 is MNHEY and CDR2 is SVGAGI. V dropped 0 bases and J dropped 7 bases, with 12 bases sitting between them. The DNA for the CDR3 is TGTGCCAGCAGTTACTCGACGAGTGGGGTCGGGGAGCTGTTTTTT. It translates to CASSYSTSGVGELFF.

V and J are TRBV20-1 and TRBJ2-1; TRBD2 matches at 15 bases. The CDR3 extends over 16 amino acids. With V trimmed by 6 bases and J by 9 bases, 12 bases remained unmatched. CDR1 and CDR2 (germline): DFQATT, SNEGSKA (reference sequence). The CDR3 coding sequence is TGCAGTGCCGATTCGCCCGGGACTAGCGGGAGGAGTGAGCAGTTCTTC. Translating it yields CSADSPGTSGRSEQFF.

There are many counts of this clonotype. This rearrangement joins TRBV20-1 to TRBJ2-2; no clear D. CDR1 DFQATT and CDR2 SNEGSKA come from the germline V gene (reference sequence). This CDR3 has 14 amino acids. Trimming removed 3 bases from V and 1 base from J, with 9 bases in between. The CDR3 DNA is TGCAGTGCTAGGTCCGGGCAGAACACCGGGGAGCTGTTTTTT. This encodes CSARSGQNTGELFF.

As concerns this clonotype: The junction shows a germline mismatch at one end, possibly a read error. CDR3 residues: CASSQDGLWGF. As DNA, the CDR3 is TGTGCCAGCAGCCAGGACGGGCTCTGGGGGTTT. V usage is TRBV4-2 and J usage is TRBJ2-3; D may match TRBD1 or TRBD2 (5 bases each). Germline CDR1 reads LGHNA; CDR2 reads YNFKEQ. The CDR3 spans 11 residues.

This clonotype was counted between two and nine times. The V and J genes are TRBV20-1 and TRBJ2-3, with 9 nucleotides matching TRBD2. The J segment lost 3 bases and the V segment lost 7 bases, leaving 5 bases of the junction unmatched. The CDR3 spans 13 residues. Germline V CDR1 and CDR2: DFQATT, SNEGSKA (reference sequence). This CDR3 is CSGAGGGTDTQYF. CDR3 sequence (DNA): TGCAGTGGGGCGGGAGGGGGGACAGATACGCAGTATTTT.

This clonotype showed up just a few times. This rearrangement joins TRBV7-2 to TRBJ2-7; 7 nucleotides line up with TRBD2. Germline V gene data show CDR1 as SGHTA and CDR2 as FQGNSA. Trimming removed 8 bases from V and 3 bases from J; junction bases left unmatched: 13. The CDR3 consists of 15 residues. The CDR3 loop reads CASSPSGRGDYEQYF. The DNA for the CDR3 is TGTGCCAGCTCCCCTTCTGGCCGGGGGGACTACGAGCAGTACTTC. Full variable domain (outside the CDR3, taken from reference TRBV7-2 and TRBJ2-7): GAGVSQSPSNKVTEKGKDVELRCDPISGHTALYWYRQSLGQGLEFLIYFQGNSAPDKSGLPSDRFSAERTGGSVSTLTIQRTQQEDSAVYLCASSPSGRGDYEQYFGPGTRLTVT.

This chain uses TRBV20-1 with TRBJ2-5, with D perhaps TRBD2 (6 bases). The germline V and J ends were trimmed by 0 bases and 2 bases, with 13 bases remaining between them. This CDR3 is 15 amino acids long. Per the germline V gene, CDR1 is DFQATT and CDR2 is SNEGSKA (reference sequence). The CDR3 is CSARDYRAGQETQYF. DNA of the CDR3: TGCAGTGCTAGAGATTATAGGGCGGGGCAAGAGACCCAGTACTTC.

The table lists this clonotype with many counts. The chain combines TRBV10-3 with TRBJ2-7, with D unclear. The CDR3 runs 14 residues. Germline CDR1 and CDR2: ENHRY and SYGVKD. Trimming stripped 3 bases from V and 2 bases from J, with 11 bases between. The CDR3 DNA reads TGTGCCATCAGTGATTTAGAGGATCCCTACGAGCAGTACTTC. This sequence encodes CAISDLEDPYEQYF.

This clonotype came up many times. This chain joins TRBV7-2 and TRBJ2-5; TRBD2 matches 7 bases. Germline CDR1 and CDR2: SGHTA and FQGNSA. After removal of 3 bases from V and 2 bases from J, the junction contained 3 bases not matched to a gene. The length of the CDR3 is 14 residues. The CDR3 DNA reads TGTGCCAGCAGCTTTAAGGGAGGGCAAGAGACCCAGTACTTC. Encoded protein: CASSFKGGQETQYF. The full variable domain, its missing parts supplied by reference TRBV7-2 and TRBJ2-5, is GAGVSQSPSNKVTEKGKDVELRCDPISGHTALYWYRQSLGQGLEFLIYFQGNSAPDKSGLPSDRFSAERTGGSVSTLTIQRTQQEDSAVYLCASSFKGGQETQYFGPGTRLLVL.

The sample holds a few counts of this clonotype. The gene calls are TRBV5-1 and TRBJ2-5, with 7 bases matching TRBD1. This CDR3 has 15 residues. Per germline, CDR1 SGHRS and CDR2 YFSETQ. With 3 bases clipped from V and 3 bases from J, the junction kept 8 bases outside the gene matches. The CDR3 DNA reads TGCGCCAGCAGCTATTTTTATGGACAGGAAGAGACCCAGTACTTC. Amino acid sequence: CASSYFYGQEETQYF.

Only a few counts were recorded for this clonotype. The rearrangement uses TRBV5-1 and TRBJ2-2; D is unclear. Germline V CDR1 and CDR2: SGHRS, YFSETQ. The V end lost 0 bases, the J end lost 1 base, and 10 bases lay between the germline ends. CDR3 length: 16 amino acids. The CDR3 region is CASSLGSSQNTGELFF. The CDR3 nucleotides read TGCGCCAGCAGCTTGGGCAGTTCGCAGAACACCGGGGAGCTGTTTTTT.